The text below deals with one TCR beta chain. The antigen is unknown. Sequenced by immunoSEQ multiplex PCR; TCRdb stores in-frame clones only, minus some. The table includes more than 60,000 clones, roughly four fifths detected once. This record comes from a study of OX40 agonist ivuxolimab in advanced cancers. Whole-study context: Two patients with cutaneous melanoma and one with hepatocellular carcinoma, three in total, showed partial responses.

The study's findings and limits: Both CD4+ and CD8+ T cell populations in blood had undergone clonal expansion by week 6 at 0.1 to 3.0 mg/kg.

V lost 3 bases, J lost 1 base, and 9 bases lay in between. Germline V CDR1 and CDR2: MNHNS, SASEGT. The CDR3 runs to 14 residues. Autoimmune disease history or systemic immunosuppression led to patient exclusion. On cycle 4 day 1 and cycle 7 day 1, as well as at baseline, blood was sampled. The TCR originated in an adult with an advanced solid tumor such as melanoma, head and neck, liver or kidney cancer. The sample in question was CD4+ or CD8+ T cells sorted from blood, obtained in a trial of the OX40 agonist ivuxolimab. The chain links TRBV6-1 to TRBJ2-5; D might be TRBD1 (6 bases). The CDR3 region has the DNA TGTGCCAGCAGTGAGGGGACATTCCAAGAGACCCAGTACTTC. Its translation: CASSEGTFQETQYF.